The rows below give T cell receptor beta chains drawn from one sample of a study of glioma-infiltrating T cells after dendritic cell vaccination. Profiling relied on immunoSEQ multiplex PCR, and the TCRdb table lists in-frame clones only, not all of them. The sample lists more than 55,000 clones, 85% seen once, with around 8.3% in the top ten. The sample here was blood, taken after dendritic cell vaccination. These TCRs come from a human donor with glioblastoma. CDR3s include the opening cysteine and the closing phenylalanine or tryptophan. Fields, in order: V gene, clone size, J gene, D gene, CDR3 protein, CDR3 DNA. The D gene is left open where the match is weak. Rows may omit the clone size; those that give it use once, few, many or a size class.

TRBV7-2	-	TRBJ2-1	TRBD2	CASSEPIAGGDNEQFF	TGTGCCAGCAGCGAACCAATAGCGGGGGGGGACAATGAGCAGTTCTTC
TRBV19	-	TRBJ2-5	-	CASSITGQETQYF	TGTGCCAGTAGTATCACGGGTCAAGAGACCCAGTACTTC
TRBV4-3	-	TRBJ2-7	TRBD1	CASSQVGTASYEQYF	TGCGCCAGCAGCCAAGTGGGGACAGCGTCCTACGAGCAGTACTTC
TRBV2	-	TRBJ2-7	-	CASRGAEPYEQYF	TGTGCCAGCAGGGGCGCAGAACCCTACGAGCAGTACTTC
TRBV28	-	TRBJ1-2	TRBD1	CASSRQGEPSDGYTF	TGTGCCAGCAGTCGACAGGGTGAACCCTCTGATGGCTACACCTTC
TRBV7-5	-	TRBJ1-2	-	CARSVTGSHRVYGYTF	TGTGCCAGAAGCGTAACAGGGTCCCACCGCGTCTATGGCTACACCTTC
TRBV19	-	TRBJ2-1	TRBD2	CASSTSSGGGFNEQFF	TGTGCCAGTAGTACCAGTAGCGGGGGGGGCTTCAATGAGCAGTTCTTC
TRBV7-2	-	TRBJ2-2	TRBD2	CASSQTGDYSNTGELFF	TGTGCCAGCAGCCAAACGGGGGACTACTCGAACACCGGGGAGCTGTTTTTT
TRBV30	-	TRBJ2-5	-	CAEGGIQETQYF	TGTGCCGAGGGGGGGATCCAAGAGACCCAGTACTTC
TRBV10-3	many	TRBJ2-7	TRBD1	CAISESGQGASPEQYF	TGTGCCATCAGTGAGTCTGGACAGGGGGCTTCTCCCGAGCAGTACTTC
TRBV12-5	-	TRBJ2-6	-	CASGLVRSTGGANVLTF	TGTGCTAGTGGTTTGGTACGGTCGACAGGTGGGGCCAACGTCCTGACTTTC
TRBV30	-	TRBJ2-7	TRBD1	CAWSPRITGETYEQYF	TGTGCCTGGAGCCCGCGAATAACAGGGGAAACTTACGAGCAGTACTTC
TRBV4-1	few	TRBJ2-3	TRBD1	CASSQRGYDRGRTDTQYF	TGCGCCAGCAGCCAACGAGGCTACGACAGGGGACGCACAGATACGCAGTATTTT
TRBV6-5	-	TRBJ2-2	TRBD1	CASSRTGEYTGELFF	TGTGCCAGCAGTCGGACAGGGGAATACACCGGGGAGCTGTTTTTT
TRBV19	-	TRBJ1-2	-	CASSFPRTANYGYTF	TGTGCCAGTAGTTTTCCTCGGACAGCGAACTATGGCTACACCTTC
TRBV30	-	TRBJ1-6	-	CAWKASSRYNSPLHF	TGTGCCTGGAAAGCTAGCAGCCGATATAATTCACCCCTCCACTTT
TRBV7-2	few	TRBJ2-3	TRBD2	CASSPRLAADTQYF	TGTGCCAGCAGCCCGAGACTAGCGGCAGATACGCAGTATTTT
TRBV18	-	TRBJ2-3	-	CASSPSGTDTQYF	TGTGCCAGCTCACCGTCAGGCACAGATACGCAGTATTTT
TRBV29-1	-	TRBJ2-5	TRBD1	CSVTGTGGETQYF	TGCAGCGTAACCGGGACAGGGGGAGAGACCCAGTACTTC
TRBV6-6	-	TRBJ1-2	-	CASAGGRLYGYTF	TGTGCCAGCGCAGGAGGCAGGCTCTATGGCTACACCTTC
TRBV5-8	once	TRBJ2-7	-	CASSPAGFYEQYF	TGTGCCAGCAGCCCTGCAGGGTTCTACGAGCAGTACTTC
TRBV6-5	-	TRBJ1-6	-	CASSYSMAVNSPLHF	TGTGCCAGCAGTTACTCGATGGCAGTTAATTCACCCCTCCACTTT
TRBV6-1	once	TRBJ2-1	TRBD2	CASSGTSQLAGALREQFF	TGTGCCAGCAGTGGGACCTCCCAACTAGCGGGGGCCTTGAGAGAGCAGTTCTTC
TRBV10-2	-	TRBJ2-7	TRBD1	CASSTGANEQYF	TGCGCCAGCAGTACAGGGGCCAACGAGCAGTACTTC
TRBV7-9	-	TRBJ1-2	TRBD1	CASSFADRDRAPKLF	TGTGCCAGCAGCTTTGCTGACCGGGACAGGGCCCCTAAACTCTTC
TRBV28	-	TRBJ2-7	TRBD1	CASSPLGTGSISEQYF	TGTGCCAGCAGCCCCCTAGGGACAGGGTCGATATCCGAGCAGTACTTC